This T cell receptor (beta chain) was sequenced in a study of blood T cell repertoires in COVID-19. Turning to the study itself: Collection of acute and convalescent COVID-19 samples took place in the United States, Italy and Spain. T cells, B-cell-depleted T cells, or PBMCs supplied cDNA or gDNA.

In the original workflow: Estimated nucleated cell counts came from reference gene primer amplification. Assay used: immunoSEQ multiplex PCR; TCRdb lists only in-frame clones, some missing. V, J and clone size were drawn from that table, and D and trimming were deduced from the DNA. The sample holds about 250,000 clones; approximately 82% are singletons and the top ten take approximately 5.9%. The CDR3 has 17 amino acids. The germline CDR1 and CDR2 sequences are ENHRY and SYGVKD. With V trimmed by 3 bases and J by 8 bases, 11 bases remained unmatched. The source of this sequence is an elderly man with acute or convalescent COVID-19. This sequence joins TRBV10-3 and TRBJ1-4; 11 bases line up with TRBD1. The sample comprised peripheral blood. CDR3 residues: CAISDQDRGHRQEKLFF. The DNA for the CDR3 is TGTGCCATCAGTGACCAGGACAGGGGGCACCGTCAGGAAAAACTGTTTTTT.